This entry lists 19 T cell receptor beta chains sequenced from one sample in a study of human T cells and chemical hapten exposure. Each CDR3 protein gets one entry after TCRdb re-called the RACE reads with MiXCR. The sample lists tens of thousands of distinct CDR3 sequences; roughly an eighth were seen once. Documented time point: pre-sensitization, week 0. Treatment indicated: therapeutic diphenylcyclopropenone sensitization with weekly scalp DPC. The material sequenced was whole blood, taken in connection with sensitization to the hapten diphenylcyclopropenone (DPC). The receptors shown here come from a woman aged 25-40 years with alopecia areata. Some clones in this sample may be carry-over from other donors' samples.

This clonotype was picked up many times. V usage is TRBV2 and J usage is TRBJ2-6, with unresolved D. Trimming shortened V by 4 bases and J by 8 bases, and 15 bases separated the two germline ends. The CDR3 runs to 15 residues. Germline V CDR1 and CDR2: SNHLY, FYNNEI. DNA for the CDR3: TGTGCCAGCAGTGGAATGGACCTGGGGACCAACGTCCTGACTTTC. As protein: CASSGMDLGTNVLTF.

This clonotype has more than one count but fewer than ten. The rearrangement uses TRBV4-3 and TRBJ2-3; the D is unclear. The CDR3 is 13 amino acids. In germline, CDR1 is LGHNA, CDR2 YSLEER. The V end lost 2 bases, the J end lost 5 bases, and 8 bases lay between the germline ends. CDR3 sequence (DNA): TGCGCCAGCAGCCAATCCCTCGAAGATACGCAGTATTTT. Amino acids: CASSQSLEDTQYF.

The chain has TRBV28 and TRBJ2-1; TRBD2 matches at 8 bases. With 4 bases clipped from V and 8 bases from J, the junction kept 16 bases outside the gene matches. The CDR3 is made up of 17 amino acids. The germline gives CDR1 MDHEN, CDR2 SYDVKM. DNA for the CDR3: TGTGCCAGCAGTTCCCGTTTTCTAGCGGGTCTACGACATGAGCAGTTCTTC. Its protein is CASSSRFLAGLRHEQFF.

This clonotype was seen a handful of times. The chain uses TRBV3-1 and TRBJ2-3; D is unresolved. The CDR3 runs to 13 residues. Germline loops: CDR1 LGHDT, CDR2 YNNKEL (reference sequence). The V end lost 0 bases, the J end lost 7 bases, and 8 bases lay between the germline ends. The CDR3 DNA reads TGTGCCAGCAGCCAAGACGACCATCATACGCAGTATTTT. It yields the protein CASSQDDHHTQYF.

This clonotype was seen many times. The chain is built from TRBV6-2 or TRBV6-3 and TRBJ2-7; 8 bases line up with TRBD2. The ends lost 8 bases at V and 5 bases at J; junction bases unmatched: 11. This CDR3 is 14 amino acids long. Germline V CDR1 and CDR2: MNHEY, SVGEGT. The CDR3 DNA reads as TGTGCCAGCGGGTTAGCCGGGAGGGCCAACGAGCAGTACTTC. Protein product: CASGLAGRANEQYF.

This clonotype was counted only a few times. Without the conserved terminal phenylalanine or tryptophan, this CDR3 likely stems from a read error. The DNA is left out, because the CDR3 cannot be placed on it with certainty; the CDR3 is given as TCRdb lists it. This chain links TRBV28 with TRBJ2-4; the table's D call, TRBD1, was not checked against the DNA. The CDR3 region is 10 residues in length, termini included. Germline CDR1 MDHEN, CDR2 SYDVKM. CDR3 protein: CASSLWGAEV.

This clonotype has just a few counts. The chain couples TRBV28 to TRBJ2-7; D possibly corresponds to TRBD2 (6 bases). Germline V lookup: CDR1 MDHEN, CDR2 SYDVKM. This CDR3 comprises 11 residues. With 7 bases removed from V and 3 bases from J, the gap between germline ends came to 7 bases. CDR3 protein: CASTAGYEQYF. Here the CDR3 DNA reads TGTGCCAGCACAGCGGGCTACGAGCAGTACTTC. Full variable domain (missing parts from reference TRBV28 and TRBJ2-7): DVKVTQSSRYLVKRTGEKVFLECVQDMDHENMFWYRQDPGLGLRLIYFSYDVKMKEKGDIPEGYSVSREKKERFSLILESASTNQTSMYLCASTAGYEQYFGPGTRLTVT.

This clonotype has a handful of counts. The chain couples TRBV12-3 or TRBV12-4 to TRBJ2-5; TRBD2 matches at 7 bases. V was clipped by 7 bases and J by 5 bases; unmatched bases: 4. This CDR3 contains 12 residues. The CDR3 protein is CASTRGEETQYF. CDR3 nucleotides: TGTGCCAGCACTCGGGGGGAGGAGACCCAGTACTTC.

The table lists this clonotype with a few counts. This chain uses TRBV6-2 or TRBV6-3 with TRBJ2-5; D may correspond to TRBD1 or TRBD2 (5 bases each). In germline, CDR1 is MNHEY, CDR2 SVGEGT. This CDR3 spans 14 amino acids. Trimming took 5 bases from V and 4 from J, leaving 14 bases between them. The CDR3 DNA is TGTGCCAGCAGTCCCCGGCTTGGGGGAGAGACCCAGTACTTC. This sequence encodes CASSPRLGGETQYF.

This clonotype was seen at least ten times. The V and J genes are TRBV7-8 and TRBJ2-5; D may be TRBD2 (7 bases). Germline CDR1 SGHVS, CDR2 FQNEAQ. This CDR3 contains 17 residues. Trimming stripped 4 bases from V and 1 base from J, with 19 bases between. The CDR3 bases are TGTGCCAGCAGCTCAGGGGCGGGGGACGGTTTCCAAGAGACCCAGTACTTC. Residues: CASSSGAGDGFQETQYF.

This clonotype was counted many times. V is TRBV11-2 and J is TRBJ2-3, with a tentative D call TRBD2 (6 bases). In germline, CDR1 is SGHAT, CDR2 FQNNGV. This CDR3 has 12 residues. V gave up 3 bases and J gave up 11 bases, with 12 bases separating them. CDR3 bases: TGTGCCAGCAGCTTTCAGCCCGGGGGGCAGTATTTT. This gives the protein CASSFQPGGQYF.

The CDR3 DNA follows: TGTGCCAGCAGTTTCTCCGGGGGCGTTCAGCCCCAGCATTTT. Protein: CASSFSGGVQPQHF. The rearrangement joins TRBV12-3 or TRBV12-4 to TRBJ1-5; tentatively, D is TRBD1 (6 bases). The V and J ends lost 3 bases and 6 bases respectively, with 12 bases between them. This CDR3 has 14 amino acids.

J is TRBJ2-7 and V is TRBV7-7; D is undetermined. CDR1 SSHAT and CDR2 FNYEAQ come from the germline V gene (reference sequence). The CDR3 extends over 13 amino acids. Trimming took off 3 bases at V and 5 bases at J, with 11 bases between the two ends. CDR3 sequence (DNA): TGTGCCAGCAGCTTGAACGAAAGGGACGAGCAGTACTTC. As protein: CASSLNERDEQYF.

This clonotype has a count of ten or more. The CDR3 nucleotides read TGTGCCACCGCAGGGGGCGCAGGCAATGAGCAGTTCTTC. Translation: CATAGGAGNEQFF. The chain has TRBV28 and TRBJ2-1; 8 nucleotides align to TRBD1. Germline CDR1 MDHEN, CDR2 SYDVKM. The V gene end was trimmed by 10 bases and the J gene end by 6 bases; junction bases not matched to a gene: 8. CDR3 length equals 13 residues.

The V and J genes are TRBV13 and TRBJ1-2; 11 bases fit TRBD1. Germline trimming cut 2 bases from V and 5 bases from J; bases unmatched to any gene: 4. The CDR3 contains 15 residues. CDR1 and CDR2 from the germline V gene are PRHDT and FYEKMQ (reference sequence). CDR3 in DNA: TGTGCCAGCAGCTTAAGGGACAGGGGGTTTTATGGCTACACCTTC. It codes for CASSLRDRGFYGYTF.

This clonotype was observed at least ten times. The rearrangement joins TRBV7-3 to TRBJ2-2, with 12 bases matching TRBD2. V trimming: 5 bases; J trimming: 5 bases; junction bases outside the gene matches: 3. The CDR3 extends over 15 amino acids. The germline V gene encodes CDR1 SGHTA and CDR2 FQGTGA. In DNA, the CDR3 is TGTGCCAGCAGCCTACTAGCGGGAGGAACCGGGGAGCTGTTTTTT. Its protein product is CASSLLAGGTGELFF. Looking up the rest from reference TRBV7-3 and TRBJ2-2 gives the full variable domain: GAGVSQTPSNKVTEKGKYVELRCDPISGHTALYWYRQSLGQGPEFLIYFQGTGAADDSGLPNDRFFAVRPEGSVSTLKIQRTERGDSAVYLCASSLLAGGTGELFFGEGSRLTVL.

Ten or more counts support this clonotype. V and J are TRBV20-1 and TRBJ1-1; tentative D call: TRBD1 (6 bases). Germline lookup yields CDR1 DFQATT and CDR2 SNEGSKA (reference sequence). Trimming stripped 5 bases from V and 0 bases from J, with 13 bases between. The CDR3 is 14 amino acids. The CDR3 coding sequence is TGCAGTGCTCCAAAGACAGGTATGAACACTGAAGCTTTCTTT. Its protein product is CSAPKTGMNTEAFF.

This clonotype showed up just a few times. The chain is built from TRBV6-2 or TRBV6-3 and TRBJ2-7; 7 nucleotides line up with TRBD2. V dropped 2 bases and J dropped 1; count of bases not matched to a gene: 11. CDR1 and CDR2 (germline): MNHEY, SVGEGT. The CDR3 is made up of 17 amino acids. DNA for the CDR3: TGTGCCAGCAGTTACCCCCGACTAGCACCCCAATCCTACGAGCAGTACTTC. Its protein product is CASSYPRLAPQSYEQYF.

This clonotype was counted only a few times. The chain links TRBV9 to TRBJ2-5; no clear D. CDR3 length equals 13 residues. The V gene lost 3 bases and the J gene lost 5 bases, with 11 bases spanning the gap. From germline, CDR1 is SGDLS and CDR2 YYNGEE. The CDR3 loop reads CASSARIEETQYF. CDR3 sequence (DNA): TGTGCCAGCAGCGCCCGAATTGAGGAGACCCAGTACTTC.